The table lists the clone carrying this T cell receptor beta chain with a few counts. Its antigen is still unknown. This sample was taken from a study of post-analysis software for immune sequencing data. Notes on the study in general: Relative to controls, patients had about five TRBV segments at higher frequency, with TRBV5-6, TRBV5-1 and TRBV20-1 among these.

Germline CDR1 SGDLS, CDR2 YYNGEE. The V end lost 6 bases, the J end lost 0 bases, and 15 bases lay between the germline ends. The CDR3 has 15 amino acids. Each TCR beta cDNA library carried unique molecular identifiers. TCRdb processed the PCR reads anew with MiXCR; each CDR3 protein has one entry. In the table there are hundreds of thousands of distinct CDR3 sequences, roughly 27% of which are singletons. This sequence was found in a girl under 18 with multiple sclerosis. The V and J genes are TRBV9 and TRBJ1-2; tentative D call: TRBD1 (5 bases). Sequenced material: blood. Here the CDR3 DNA reads TGTGCCAGCACTGAAGGTCCAGGGACTAACTATGGCTACACCTTC. Its protein product is CASTEGPGTNYGYTF. Using reference TRBV9 and TRBJ1-2 for the parts outside the CDR3, the full variable domain is DSGVTQTPKHLITATGQRVTLRCSPRSGDLSVYWYQQSLDQGLQFLIQYYNGEERAKGNILERFSAQQFPDLHSELNLSSLELGDSALYFCASTEGPGTNYGYTFGSGTRLTVV.